This T cell receptor beta chain was profiled in a study of T cells in Graves' hyperthyroidism and ophthalmopathy. Study-wide points: Most thyroid clonotypes expanded above 0.001 were also detected in blood. Researchers report that a 13 V-J model separated ophthalmopathy from stable hyperthyroidism.

The study based diagnoses on clinical symptoms, serum thyroxine and TRAb, thyroid ultrasound and orbital computed tomography. A remark on this clonotype: Its specificity is unknown.

RNA transcripts were the template for amplifying TCR beta CDR3 regions. With the HTBI primer set, the TCR CDR3 went through a first round of RT-PCR. TCRdb re-called the multiplex PCR reads through MiXCR, storing one row per CDR3 protein. The table has 550,000 to 600,000 distinct CDR3 sequences, approximately 44% seen once; the top ten hold roughly 19%. The CDR3 covers 15 residues. V lost 0 bases, J lost 4 bases, and 9 bases lay in between. Germline V CDR1 and CDR2: MGHDK, SYGVNS. The receptor's source is an adult woman with Graves' disease, either hyperthyroidism or ophthalmopathy (not recorded which). The chain employs TRBV25-1 and TRBJ1-4; a possible D gene is TRBD1 (6 bases). Sequenced input: peripheral blood or thyroid tissue (not recorded which). The CDR3 region is CASSEYQGFNEKLFF. Written as DNA, the CDR3 is TGTGCCAGCAGTGAATATCAGGGGTTTAATGAAAAACTGTTTTTT. The full variable domain, in which reference TRBV25-1 and TRBJ1-4 provide the parts outside the CDR3, is EADIYQTPRYLVIGTGKKITLECSQTMGHDKMYWYQQDPGMELHLIHYSYGVNSTEKGDLSSESTVSRIRTEHFPLTLESARPSHTSQYLCASSEYQGFNEKLFFGSGTQLSVL.